The 7 T cell receptor beta chains presented below share a single source sample, sequenced in a study of T-cell memory formation after mild COVID-19. TCRdb processed the 5' RACE reads anew with MiXCR; each CDR3 protein has one entry. The data hold 400,000 to 500,000 distinct CDR3 sequences, with 20% to 30% observed a single time. Sequenced sample: PBMCs or a T cell subset sorted from them (not recorded which). The receptor set was obtained from an adult woman who had mild COVID-19 (a few samples of this study predate the infection). Cell type and time point are not known.

The chain is built from TRBV20-1 and TRBJ2-7, with 8 bases identical to TRBD1. CDR1 is DFQATT and CDR2 is SNEGSKA in the germline V gene (reference sequence). The CDR3 extends over 14 amino acids. V shed 4 bases, J shed 1 base, and the junction held 6 bases outside the gene matches. The CDR3 protein is CSANWDRQSYEQYF. The CDR3 DNA is TGCAGTGCTAACTGGGACAGGCAGTCCTACGAGCAGTACTTC.

This chain connects TRBV6-5 to TRBJ1-2; D gene unclear. This CDR3 contains 11 residues. V lost 6 bases to trimming and J lost 8 bases, with 10 bases between them. The germline CDR1 and CDR2 sequences are MNHEY and SVGAGI. In DNA, the CDR3 is TGTGCCAGCAGCCACAGCGGAGGCTACACCTTC. Its protein is CASSHSGGYTF.

This chain connects TRBV7-2 to TRBJ2-5; D not certain. V was cut by 8 bases and J by 3 bases, with 16 bases left in between. Germline loops: CDR1 SGHTA, CDR2 FQGNSA. This CDR3 has 14 residues. The CDR3, as DNA: TGTGCCAGCCAGGCAGGTCGGTTTAAAGAGACCCAGTACTTC. Protein sequence: CASQAGRFKETQYF. Supplemented by reference TRBV7-2 and TRBJ2-5, the full variable domain reads GAGVSQSPSNKVTEKGKDVELRCDPISGHTALYWYRQSLGQGLEFLIYFQGNSAPDKSGLPSDRFSAERTGGSVSTLTIQRTQQEDSAVYLCASQAGRFKETQYFGPGTRLLVL.

This clonotype was recorded a few times. The rearrangement joins TRBV9 to TRBJ2-3, with no clear D. CDR1 and CDR2 from the germline V gene are SGDLS and YYNGEE. V was cut by 3 bases and J by 0 bases, with 5 bases left in between. This CDR3 comprises 13 residues. The CDR3 region is CASSAHSTDTQYF. Written as DNA, the CDR3 is TGTGCCAGCAGCGCACACAGCACAGATACGCAGTATTTT.

This chain links TRBV7-2 with TRBJ2-3; the D is unclear. Germline CDR1 and CDR2: SGHTA and FQGNSA. CDR3 size: 14 residues. V was cut by 2 bases and J by 4 bases, with 10 bases left in between. The CDR3 bases are TGTGCCAGCAGCTTACTAGGACGGGCAGATACGCAGTATTTT. It yields the protein CASSLLGRADTQYF.

This chain links TRBV11-2 with TRBJ2-5; the match to TRBD2 covers 8 bases. Germline V gives CDR1 SGHAT, CDR2 FQNNGV. Trimming at V came to 4 bases and at J to 3 bases, leaving 7 bases not matched to a gene. The CDR3 contains 15 residues. The CDR3 loop reads CASSSTGTSEETQYF. DNA for the CDR3: TGTGCCAGCAGCTCGACCGGGACTAGTGAAGAGACCCAGTACTTC.

The rearrangement uses TRBV12-3 or TRBV12-4 and TRBJ2-5; 8 nucleotides line up with TRBD2. The trim removed 6 bases at V and 4 bases at J, leaving 10 bases unmatched. The CDR3 sequence is 15 residues long. CDR3 in amino acids: CASRRLGGAGETQYF. As DNA, the CDR3 is TGTGCCAGCAGGCGCCTCGGGGGGGCGGGAGAGACCCAGTACTTC.